Presented here are 3 T cell receptor beta chains from one specimen sequenced in a study of identical twins. A single record per CDR3 protein comes from TCRdb applying MiXCR to the 5' RACE reads. The table has 450,000 or so distinct CDR3 sequences, approximately 15% seen once. These data were likewise used in another study, on yellow fever vaccine responses in identical twins.

The sequencing input was CD4+ T cells sorted from blood. The receptors were gathered from a woman aged 18 to 35 in good health.

This clonotype was recorded a few times. V and J are TRBV4-2 and TRBJ2-1, with D tentatively TRBD2 (6 bases). This CDR3 has 17 residues. Deletions cut 1 base from V and 8 bases from J, with 21 bases between. CDR1 LGHNA and CDR2 YNFKEQ come from the germline V gene. Written as DNA, the CDR3 is TGTGCCAGCAGCCAAGGAGGTATACTAGCCGGGCGTTATGAGCAGTTCTTC. Translating it yields CASSQGGILAGRYEQFF.

There are a few counts of this clonotype. The gene calls are TRBV20-1 and TRBJ2-3, with D tentatively TRBD2 (6 bases). The V end was cut by 6 bases, the J end by 0 bases, with 16 bases between. The CDR3 contains 15 residues. CDR1 is DFQATT, CDR2 SNEGSKA, per germline (reference sequence). The CDR3 here is CSASARRGSTDTQYF. CDR3 bases: TGCAGTGCAAGCGCGCGGAGGGGAAGCACAGATACGCAGTATTTT.

The chain links TRBV4-3 to TRBJ1-2; D call uncertain. Trimming stripped 0 bases from V and 5 bases from J, with 4 bases between. CDR1 and CDR2 (germline): LGHNA, YSLEER. The length of the CDR3 is 12 residues. As DNA, the CDR3 is TGCGCCAGCAGCCAAGACCATTATGGCTACACCTTC. As protein: CASSQDHYGYTF.